Shown below are 25 T cell receptor beta chains from a single sample sequenced in a study of shared clonotypes between healthy human individuals. Naive CD8 cells were CD45RO-negative, positively selected for CCR7, excluding terminally differentiated effector memory CD45RA+ cells. Generated by immunoSEQ multiplex PCR, the TCRdb table keeps only in-frame clones and is missing some. The sample holds about 600,000 clones, roughly 98% seen once. Sequences were obtained from naive CD8+ T cells sorted from blood. The receptors shown here come from a man aged 25-45 years in good health.

V and J are TRBV27 and TRBJ2-5; no firm D call. Germline V gene lookup returns CDR1 MNHEY and CDR2 SMNVEV (reference sequence). This CDR3 has 14 amino acids. Trimming stripped 1 base from V and 0 bases from J, with 6 bases between. The CDR3, as DNA: TGTGCCAGCAGTTTATTGGGGAACCAAGAGACCCAGTACTTC. Amino acids: CASSLLGNQETQYF.

This rearrangement joins TRBV5-5 to TRBJ1-2, with D perhaps TRBD1 (5 bases). Trimming took off 4 bases at V and 1 base at J, with 11 bases between the two ends. The length of the CDR3 is 14 residues. Germline CDR1 reads SGHKS; CDR2 reads YYEKEE (reference sequence). The CDR3 here is CASSGGTVNYGYTF. The CDR3 coding sequence is TGTGCCAGCAGCGGCGGGACTGTTAACTATGGCTACACCTTC.

The chain recombines TRBV2 with TRBJ1-1; possible D gene TRBD1, 6 bases. The CDR3 is made up of 14 amino acids. Germline CDR1 SNHLY, CDR2 FYNNEI. V gave up 1 base and J gave up 1 base, with 7 bases separating them. The CDR3 sequence is CASSEVGANTEAFF. In DNA form, the CDR3 reads TGTGCCAGCAGTGAAGTGGGGGCGAACACTGAAGCTTTCTTT.

This clone occurred once. This rearrangement joins TRBV5-4 to TRBJ2-7; a possible D gene is TRBD2 (6 bases). Trimming left V 5 bases short and J 7 bases short, with 16 bases between. The CDR3 spans 13 residues. Germline CDR1 is SGHNT and CDR2 is YYREEE (reference sequence). The DNA of the CDR3 is TGTGCCAGCAGGACCGGGCTACGGGAGGAGCAGTACTTC. This encodes CASRTGLREEQYF.

This sequence joins TRBV29-1 and TRBJ2-1; 9 bases align to TRBD2. V shed 3 bases, J shed 4 bases, and the junction held 10 bases outside the gene matches. Germline values: CDR1 SQVTM, CDR2 ANQGSEA. CDR3 length: 16 amino acids. The chain's CDR3 is CSVEGSGSGEYNEQFF. As DNA, the CDR3 is TGCAGCGTTGAGGGTAGCGGGAGTGGCGAATACAATGAGCAGTTCTTC.

The chain is built from TRBV23-1 and TRBJ2-4; D is perhaps TRBD2 (7 bases). TRBV23-1 is noted as an ORF with a role that remains uncertain. This CDR3 has 17 residues. The V end lost 6 bases, the J end lost 0 bases, and 18 bases lay between the germline ends. Here the CDR3 reads CASSLLGGPLAKNIQYF. The CDR3 nucleotides are TGCGCCAGCAGCCTCCTCGGGGGGCCATTAGCCAAAAACATTCAGTACTTC.

The V gene is TRBV27, the J gene TRBJ2-5; weak D call: TRBD2 (5 bases). Germline assignment: CDR1 MNHEY and CDR2 SMNVEV (reference sequence). The V and J ends lost 1 base and 0 bases respectively, with 9 bases between them. The CDR3 is 15 amino acids. The CDR3 loop is CASSLFWRDQETQYF. The CDR3 DNA is TGTGCCAGCAGTTTATTTTGGCGGGACCAAGAGACCCAGTACTTC.

This clone has a single count. The CDR3 spells CASRHRGSYEQYF. CDR3 DNA sequence: TGTGCCAGCAGACACAGGGGGTCCTACGAGCAGTACTTC. V gene TRBV16 combines with J gene TRBJ2-7, with 8 bases aligning to TRBD1. Germline V gene data show CDR1 as KGHSY and CDR2 as FQNENV. V was pared by 6 bases and J by 1 base, with 2 bases of the junction left unmatched. This CDR3 region has 13 residues. Together with reference TRBV16 and TRBJ2-7, the CDR3 gives the full variable domain: GEEVAQTPKHLVRGEGQKAKLYCAPIKGHSYVFWYQQVLKNEFKFLISFQNENVFDETGMPKERFSAKCLPNSPCSLEIQATKLEDSAVYFCASRHRGSYEQYFGPGTRLTVT.

A single count supports this clone. The chain is built from TRBV5-1 and TRBJ2-3, with TRBD2 matching 15 bases. V was pared by 4 bases and J by 4 bases, with 4 bases of the junction left unmatched. This CDR3 is built from 16 residues. Germline V gene lookup returns CDR1 SGHRS and CDR2 YFSETQ. CDR3 DNA: TGCGCCAGCAGCACGGGACTAGCGGGAGGCGCAGATACGCAGTATTTT. Protein: CASSTGLAGGADTQYF.

V usage is TRBV27 and J usage is TRBJ2-7; TRBD1 agrees at 10 bases. This CDR3 has 16 amino acids. Germline V CDR1 and CDR2: MNHEY, SMNVEV (reference sequence). The junction had 10 bases not matched to a gene; V was cut back by 4 bases and J by 4 bases. The CDR3 sequence: CASSSGTGAIRYEQYF. The CDR3 region has the DNA TGTGCCAGCAGTTCCGGGACAGGGGCAATTAGGTACGAGCAGTACTTC.

The rearrangement links TRBV4-1 to TRBJ2-7; D is unclear. The CDR3 is 11 amino acids. Germline assignment: CDR1 MGHRA and CDR2 YSYEKL. Deletions cut 4 bases from V and 3 bases from J, with 4 bases between. The CDR3 nucleotides are TGCGCCAGCAGCCCGGACTACGAGCAGTACTTC. This codes for CASSPDYEQYF.

This rearrangement joins TRBV7-9 to TRBJ2-1; no reliable D call. V lost 4 bases and J 8 bases, leaving 9 bases between the germline ends. The CDR3 length is 12 residues. The V gene's germline CDR1 is SEHNR and CDR2 FQNEAQ (reference sequence). The CDR3 DNA follows: TGTGCCAGCAGCTCCGTATCCTATGAGCAGTTCTTC. This translates into CASSSVSYEQFF.

This chain links TRBV11-2 with TRBJ1-1; no reliable D call. From germline, CDR1 is SGHAT and CDR2 FQNNGV. V lost 8 bases to trimming and J lost 4 bases, with 11 bases between them. The CDR3 length is 12 residues. CDR3 residues: CASGRLLTEAFF. The CDR3 bases are TGTGCCAGCGGCCGACTCCTCACTGAAGCTTTCTTT.

The J gene is TRBJ2-7, the V gene TRBV4-2; TRBD2 aligns across 7 bases. The CDR3 has 17 amino acids. Germline CDR1 is LGHNA and CDR2 is YNFKEQ. Trimming removed 4 bases from V and 2 bases from J; junction bases left unmatched: 14. The CDR3 loop is CASSLREAGEGPYEQYF. In DNA form, the CDR3 reads TGTGCCAGCAGCCTCCGGGAGGCGGGAGAAGGCCCCTACGAGCAGTACTTC.

The rearrangement links TRBV5-1 to TRBJ2-2, with D unresolved. The CDR3 is 15 amino acids. Germline V gene lookup returns CDR1 SGHRS and CDR2 YFSETQ. V was cut by 2 bases and J by 6 bases, with 14 bases left in between. The DNA of the CDR3 is TGCGCCAGCAGCTTTTTAGGAGTGTCGGCCGGGGAGCTGTTTTTT. Its protein is CASSFLGVSAGELFF.

This CDR3 reads CASSPADRVGEQYF. In DNA form, the CDR3 reads TGTGCCAGCTCACCAGCAGACAGGGTGGGCGAGCAGTACTTC. This chain links TRBV18 with TRBJ2-7; the match to TRBD1 covers 7 bases. Germline loops: CDR1 KGHSH, CDR2 LQKENI. Trimming at V came to 2 bases and at J to 6 bases, leaving 7 bases not matched to a gene. This CDR3 contains 14 residues.

This clone appeared many times. The chain links TRBV28 to TRBJ2-7; no clear D gene. Germline values: CDR1 MDHEN, CDR2 SYDVKM. V lost 1 base and J 0 bases, leaving 7 bases between the germline ends. CDR3 length: 14 amino acids. The chain's CDR3 is CASSLLAVSYEQYF. CDR3 coding DNA: TGTGCCAGCAGTTTATTGGCGGTCTCCTACGAGCAGTACTTC.

The rearrangement links TRBV9 to TRBJ2-3, with 11 bases identical to TRBD2. V trimming: 3 bases; J trimming: 3 bases; junction bases outside the gene matches: 6. This CDR3 comprises 16 residues. CDR1 and CDR2 from the germline V gene are SGDLS and YYNGEE. CDR3 in amino acids: CASSETTSGITDTQYF. The CDR3 DNA is TGTGCCAGCAGCGAAACGACTAGCGGGATAACAGATACGCAGTATTTT. The whole variable domain, remainder taken from reference TRBV9 and TRBJ2-3, is DSGVTQTPKHLITATGQRVTLRCSPRSGDLSVYWYQQSLDQGLQFLIQYYNGEERAKGNILERFSAQQFPDLHSELNLSSLELGDSALYFCASSETTSGITDTQYFGPGTRLTVL.

This chain links TRBV6-6 with TRBJ2-3; D gene unclear. Per germline, CDR1 MNHNY and CDR2 SVGAGI (reference sequence). Trimming stripped 8 bases from V and 0 bases from J, with 9 bases between. CDR3 length equals 13 residues. The DNA for the CDR3 is TGTGCCAGCCTGTCCGGGAGCACAGATACGCAGTATTTT. Translation gives CASLSGSTDTQYF.

This chain uses TRBV9 with TRBJ2-5; D possibly corresponds to TRBD1 (6 bases). CDR1 and CDR2 (germline): SGDLS, YYNGEE. The CDR3 has 14 amino acids. V was cut by 2 bases and J by 4 bases, with 12 bases left in between. The CDR3 spells CASSVTGYRETQYF. Here the CDR3 DNA reads TGTGCCAGCAGCGTGACAGGCTATCGAGAGACCCAGTACTTC.

This rearrangement joins TRBV7-6 to TRBJ2-1; 10 bases match TRBD2. The CDR3 totals 15 residues. Germline CDR1 is SGHVS and CDR2 is FNYEAQ. The trim removed 2 bases at V and 8 bases at J, leaving 6 bases unmatched. The CDR3 loop reads CASSLRSSGSYEQFF. Here the CDR3 DNA reads TGTGCCAGCAGCTTAAGGTCTAGCGGGAGCTATGAGCAGTTCTTC.

This chain joins TRBV27 and TRBJ1-1; D may be TRBD1 (5 bases). The V and J ends lost 1 base and 1 base respectively, with 13 bases between them. The CDR3 runs to 16 residues. Germline loops: CDR1 MNHEY, CDR2 SMNVEV (reference sequence). CDR3 amino acids: CASSLFPGPQNTEAFF. DNA of the CDR3: TGTGCCAGCAGTTTATTTCCGGGACCGCAGAACACTGAAGCTTTCTTT.

CDR3 protein: CASSIGLAGVGQETQYF. The CDR3 DNA sequence: TGTGCCAGCAGCATCGGACTAGCGGGAGTGGGGCAAGAGACCCAGTACTTC. The chain has TRBV11-2 and TRBJ2-5; 13 bases agree with TRBD2. The CDR3 has 17 residues. Germline CDR1 and CDR2: SGHAT and FQNNGV. Trimming cost V 5 bases and J 2 bases; bases outside gene matches: 8.

The chain links TRBV7-9 to TRBJ2-6, with D possibly being TRBD1 or TRBD2 (5 bases each). There are 18 residues in the CDR3. The V gene lost 4 bases and the J gene lost 0 bases, with 16 bases spanning the gap. CDR1 is SEHNR, CDR2 FQNEAQ, per germline (reference sequence). CDR3 DNA sequence: TGTGCCAGCAGCTGGGGGTCAGGATCGCACTCTGGGGCCAACGTCCTGACTTTC. It encodes CASSWGSGSHSGANVLTF.

Details on this clone: This specimen includes other DNA sequences encoding the same CDR3. The rearrangement uses TRBV29-1 and TRBJ2-7, with D hard to call. Germline V gene lookup returns CDR1 SQVTM and CDR2 ANQGSEA. Trimming left V 1 base short and J 1 base short, with 5 bases between. The CDR3 totals 12 residues. The CDR3 spells CSVEGDSYEQYF. In DNA, the CDR3 is TGCAGCGTTGAAGGGGATTCCTACGAGCAGTACTTC.